Shown below are 8 T cell receptor beta chains from a single sample sequenced in a study of T cells in Graves' hyperthyroidism and ophthalmopathy. RNA transcripts gave rise to amplified TCR beta CDR3 regions. Initially, a first-round RT-PCR of the TCR CDR3 employed the HTBI primer set. MiXCR, applied by TCRdb to the multiplex PCR reads, yields one record per CDR3 protein. Among 250,000 to 400,000 distinct CDR3 sequences listed, roughly 15% were seen once. Material for sequencing was blood. Receptors were obtained from a woman aged 40 to 49 with Graves' ophthalmopathy.

Of note for this clonotype: It may be a read error: a sequence one base away is much more abundant. This chain connects TRBV5-6 to TRBJ2-7; tentative D call: TRBD2 (5 bases). Germline loops: CDR1 SGHDT, CDR2 YYEEEE. The CDR3 sequence is 14 residues long. Between the trimmed V and J ends, which lost 6 bases and 6 bases, there was a span of 19 bases. The CDR3 DNA sequence: TGTGCCAGCAACTTCCCAATCCGGGGTAGCGAGCAGTACTTC. It is translated as CASNFPIRGSEQYF.

There are many counts of this clonotype. The chain is built from TRBV28 and TRBJ1-1; D not certain. The CDR3 totals 13 residues. Between the trimmed V and J ends, which lost 0 bases and 1 base, there was a span of 3 bases. The V gene's germline CDR1 is MDHEN and CDR2 SYDVKM. The CDR3 coding sequence is TGTGCCAGCAGTTTATGGGGGAACACTGAAGCTTTCTTT. As protein: CASSLWGNTEAFF.

V gene TRBV30 combines with J gene TRBJ2-7, with D maybe TRBD1 (6 bases). The germline CDR1 and CDR2 sequences are GTSNPN and SVGIG (reference sequence). This CDR3 spans 16 amino acids. V was shortened by 4 bases and J by 1 base, with 20 bases between the two germline ends. CDR3 sequence reads: CAWTGPDSHPSYEQYF. The CDR3 nucleotides are TGTGCCTGGACGGGTCCGGACAGCCATCCTTCCTACGAGCAGTACTTC.

The rearrangement uses TRBV5-6 and TRBJ2-1, with 11 positions matching TRBD1. Trimming cost V 4 bases and J 6 bases; bases outside gene matches: 3. The CDR3 has 14 amino acids. Germline CDR1 SGHDT, CDR2 YYEEEE. The CDR3 loop is CASSEDRGLNEQFF. The CDR3 region has the DNA TGTGCCAGCAGCGAGGACAGGGGGCTCAATGAGCAGTTCTTC.

This clonotype was recorded a few times. The chain uses TRBV20-1 and TRBJ1-2; D unresolved. Germline CDR1 reads DFQATT; CDR2 reads SNEGSKA (reference sequence). The CDR3 runs to 15 residues. Deletions cut 3 bases from V and 2 bases from J, with 16 bases between. The CDR3 sequence is CSASLSESSNYGYTF. The DNA for the CDR3 is TGCAGTGCTAGTCTCTCGGAGTCATCGAACTATGGCTACACCTTC.

The rearrangement joins TRBV18 to TRBJ1-2; 9 bases agree with TRBD1. The V segment lost 0 bases and the J segment 7 bases; nucleotides outside the gene matches: 9. Germline V gene lookup returns CDR1 KGHSH and CDR2 LQKENI. The CDR3 runs to 16 residues. CDR3 coding DNA: TGTGCCAGCTCACCACCTTCCGGACAGGGGATGGGTGGCTACACCTTC. It yields the protein CASSPPSGQGMGGYTF.

This clonotype showed up many times. The V and J genes are TRBV7-2 and TRBJ1-1; tentatively, D is TRBD1 (5 bases). V gave up 2 bases and J gave up 1 base, with 11 bases separating them. The germline gives CDR1 SGHTA, CDR2 FQGNSA. The CDR3 has 15 amino acids. The CDR3 bases are TGTGCCAGCAGCTTATGGGGCCAGAAGAACACTGAAGCTTTCTTT. It translates to CASSLWGQKNTEAFF.

This clonotype was observed a handful of times. The chain employs TRBV20-1 and TRBJ1-1; unclear D gene. From germline, CDR1 is DFQATT and CDR2 SNEGSKA (reference sequence). The CDR3 is 13 amino acids. The V and J ends lost 5 bases and 4 bases respectively, with 14 bases between them. CDR3 amino acids: CSAASGSGTEAFF. CDR3 coding DNA: TGCAGTGCTGCATCGGGGAGCGGCACTGAAGCTTTCTTT.